This record concerns one T cell receptor beta chain sequence. The sample is drawn from a study of technical replicates of blood from four donors. Only in-frame clones appear in the TCRdb table, and some are missing; sequencing was by immunoSEQ multiplex PCR. The table shows almost 85,000 clones, with approximately 97% occurring only once. CDR1 is MNHNY and CDR2 is SVGAGI in the germline V gene (reference sequence). Trimming took off 8 bases at V and 5 bases at J, with 10 bases between the two ends. The CDR3 has 11 residues. The sequenced sample was T cells isolated from PBMCs. The rearrangement joins TRBV6-6 to TRBJ2-7; D possibly corresponds to TRBD1 (6 bases). The sequence was collected from a human donor in good health. CDR3 bases: TGTGCCAGCCGCACAGGGAACGAGCAGTACTTC. Amino acid sequence: CASRTGNEQYF.